The 27 T cell receptor beta chains below come from one sample, sequenced in a study of a mutant IDH1 vaccine in newly diagnosed glioma (dated by TCRdb to the early 2020s). No cognate antigen is known for these TCRs. The label giving this sample's time point can be read as: week 5, during vaccination. Each vaccine dose, consisting of 300 ug of a 20-mer mutant IDH1 peptide in Montanide, was administered subcutaneously with topical imiquimod. The library was made by the immunoSEQ multiplex PCR assay. TCRdb mirrors the immuneACCESS table, restricted to in-frame sequences. Some clones are absent from its copies; in checked studies, under half trace to an unresolved V gene, and the reason for the others is unknown. The sample has about 53,000 clones on record, 82% of them singletons. Approximately 3.3% of the sample goes to the ten largest clones. The sequenced sample was PBMCs, obtained from a glioma patient whose treatment included an IDH1 peptide vaccine. Receptors were obtained from a woman under 30 with glioma. Some clones in this sample may be carry-over from other donors' samples.

This rearrangement joins TRBV6-5 to TRBJ1-5; 7 bases fit TRBD1. This CDR3 has 14 amino acids. The germline V gene encodes CDR1 MNHEY and CDR2 SVGAGI. J lost 2 bases, V lost 8 bases, and 6 bases had no gene match. The CDR3 reads CASSRGRGNQPQHF. DNA of the CDR3: TGTGCCAGCTCTAGGGGGCGCGGCAATCAGCCCCAGCATTTT.

The sample holds one count of this clone. J is TRBJ2-3 and V is TRBV7-8, with TRBD2 matching over 12 bases. This CDR3 is 16 amino acids long. V trimming: 5 bases; J trimming: 4 bases; junction bases outside the gene matches: 7. Germline CDR1 reads SGHVS; CDR2 reads FQNEAQ. The chain's CDR3 is CASSLGLAGPADTQYF. CDR3 DNA: TGTGCCAGCAGCCTAGGACTAGCGGGGCCGGCAGATACGCAGTATTTT.

The genes are TRBV6-6 and TRBJ1-1; no clear D gene. The length of the CDR3 is 13 residues. The germline V and J ends were trimmed by 5 bases and 5 bases, with 12 bases remaining between them. The V gene's germline CDR1 is MNHNY and CDR2 SVGAGI (reference sequence). The CDR3 loop reads CASSQILGTEAFF. Written as DNA, the CDR3 is TGTGCCAGCAGTCAAATCTTAGGGACTGAAGCTTTCTTT.

This CDR3 reads CAISRWEGLGTDTQYF. The CDR3 region has the DNA TGTGCCATCAGTCGTTGGGAGGGCCTAGGCACAGATACGCAGTATTTT. The gene calls are TRBV10-3 and TRBJ2-3; TRBD2 agrees at 7 bases. Germline assignment: CDR1 ENHRY and CDR2 SYGVKD. This CDR3 region has 16 residues. The V segment lost 5 bases and the J segment 1 base; nucleotides outside the gene matches: 9.

The V gene is TRBV6-5, the J gene TRBJ1-1; D gene ambiguous. V lost 2 bases to trimming and J lost 1 base, with 11 bases between them. The germline V gene has CDR1 MNHEY and CDR2 SVGAGI. The CDR3 has 15 amino acids. CDR3 in amino acids: CASSYANHGNTEAFF. The CDR3 nucleotides read TGTGCCAGCAGTTACGCCAACCACGGGAACACTGAAGCTTTCTTT.

The chain recombines TRBV5-4 with TRBJ2-3; 7 positions match TRBD2. Trimming took 4 bases from V and 0 from J; bases not matched to a gene: 8. Germline assignment: CDR1 SGHNT and CDR2 YYREEE (reference sequence). CDR3 length: 16 amino acids. DNA of the CDR3: TGTGCCAGCAGCCACTCAGCGGGGTGGAGCACAGATACGCAGTATTTT. It translates to CASSHSAGWSTDTQYF.

The rearrangement joins TRBV7-8 to TRBJ2-3, with D possibly called TRBD1 or TRBD2 (5 bases each). The CDR3 runs to 17 residues. V gave up 2 bases and J gave up 1 base, with 16 bases separating them. Germline CDR1 and CDR2: SGHVS and FQNEAQ. The CDR3 nucleotides are TGTGCCAGCAGCTTAAGGCTGACAGCCGGGGGCACAGATACGCAGTATTTT. The encoded protein is CASSLRLTAGGTDTQYF. Complete variable domain (other parts from reference TRBV7-8 and TRBJ2-3): GAGVSQSPRYKVAKRGQDVALRCDPISGHVSLFWYQQALGQGPEFLTYFQNEAQLDKSGLPSDRFFAERPEGSVSTLKIQRTQQEDSAVYLCASSLRLTAGGTDTQYFGPGTRLTVL.

V gene TRBV23-1 combines with J gene TRBJ2-7; 7 nucleotides line up with TRBD2. TRBV23-1 is classed as an ORF, of uncertain function. CDR3 length equals 15 residues. V shed 2 bases, J shed 7 bases, and the junction held 11 bases outside the gene matches. The CDR3 DNA follows: TGCGCCAGCAGTCAACGGAGGGAGGGCCGCGGGGAGCAGTACTTC. It encodes CASSQRREGRGEQYF.

The gene calls are TRBV5-4 and TRBJ2-7; 8 bases fit TRBD2. CDR3 length: 15 amino acids. From germline, CDR1 is SGHNT and CDR2 YYREEE (reference sequence). J gave up 0 bases and V 2 bases, and 4 bases lay outside the gene matches. CDR3 sequence reads: CASSFGGGSSYEQYF. The CDR3 DNA reads TGTGCCAGCAGCTTTGGCGGGGGGAGCTCCTACGAGCAGTACTTC.

This clone has just one count. This sequence joins TRBV5-4 and TRBJ1-1; D gene uncertain. The V gene lost 5 bases and the J gene lost 5 bases, with 13 bases spanning the gap. CDR1 SGHNT and CDR2 YYREEE come from the germline V gene (reference sequence). CDR3 length: 13 amino acids. The DNA of the CDR3 is TGTGCCAGCAGATATCGGGGTGGGACTGAAGCTTTCTTT. Translation gives CASRYRGGTEAFF.

The rearrangement uses TRBV9 and TRBJ1-5; D is ambiguous. The V and J ends lost 4 bases and 1 base respectively, with 9 bases between them. Germline V gives CDR1 SGDLS, CDR2 YYNGEE. This CDR3 region has 14 residues. CDR3 in amino acids: CASSWEGSNQPQHF. CDR3 nucleotides: TGTGCCAGCAGCTGGGAGGGAAGCAATCAGCCCCAGCATTTT.

This clone occurred a few times. The V gene is TRBV7-2, the J gene TRBJ2-2; 7 bases are shared with TRBD1. J gave up 4 bases and V 5 bases, and 7 bases lay outside the gene matches. CDR3 length: 15 residues. CDR1 is SGHTA, CDR2 FQGNSA, per germline. CDR3 sequence (DNA): TGTGCCAGCAGCATAGACAGGGCCGTCACCGGGGAGCTGTTTTTT. Amino acid sequence: CASSIDRAVTGELFF.

The V call is TRBV4-2, the J call TRBJ2-3; D uncertain. The CDR3 is made up of 13 amino acids. The germline V gene has CDR1 LGHNA and CDR2 YNFKEQ. Trimming took off 0 bases at V and 4 bases at J, with 5 bases between the two ends. The CDR3 region has the DNA TGTGCCAGCAGCCAAGATCGCCCAGATACGCAGTATTTT. It is translated as CASSQDRPDTQYF.

The chain carries TRBV5-6 and TRBJ2-5, with D maybe TRBD2 (6 bases). Trimming shortened V by 0 bases and J by 5 bases, and 11 bases separated the two germline ends. Per the germline V gene, CDR1 is SGHDT and CDR2 is YYEEEE. The CDR3 is 14 residues long. The CDR3 here is CASSLEYRGETQYF. The CDR3 DNA reads as TGTGCCAGCAGCTTGGAGTATCGGGGGGAGACCCAGTACTTC.

This chain joins TRBV5-1 and TRBJ1-2; TRBD1 matches at 7 bases. The CDR3 consists of 15 residues. The germline CDR1 and CDR2 sequences are SGHRS and YFSETQ. Trimming removed 4 bases from V and 4 bases from J; junction bases left unmatched: 10. This CDR3 is CASSPDPTGAYGYTF. The CDR3 nucleotides are TGCGCCAGCAGCCCTGATCCCACAGGGGCCTATGGCTACACCTTC.

The chain couples TRBV30 to TRBJ2-5; TRBD1 or TRBD2 may be the D gene (6 bases each). The end of the DNA fits TRBJ2-7 better, so the J call may be wrong. The V gene's germline CDR1 is GTSNPN and CDR2 SVGIG (reference sequence). The CDR3 runs 13 residues. The DNA for the CDR3 is TGTGCCTGGAGTAGGGGGAGGTGGTACGAGCAGTACTTC. Residues: CAWSRGRWYEQYF.

This chain links TRBV19 with TRBJ1-2, with 8 bases matching TRBD1. The J segment lost 3 bases and the V segment lost 1 base, leaving 10 bases of the junction unmatched. The CDR3 totals 17 residues. CDR1 and CDR2 (germline): LNHDA, SQIVND (reference sequence). CDR3 sequence reads: CASSIGPGGAYDYGYTF. The CDR3, as DNA: TGTGCCAGTAGTATAGGGCCAGGGGGCGCGTATGACTATGGCTACACCTTC.

This sequence joins TRBV7-2 and TRBJ2-7; D gene ambiguous. The CDR3 sequence is 14 residues long. Trimming removed 5 bases at V and 0 bases at J, with 11 bases between. The germline gives CDR1 SGHTA, CDR2 FQGNSA. The CDR3 here is CASSRGVSSYEQYF. The CDR3 nucleotides read TGTGCCAGCAGCCGCGGAGTTAGCTCCTACGAGCAGTACTTC.

J is TRBJ2-7 and V is TRBV4-1, with D possibly TRBD2 on 5 matching bases. Trimming removed 1 base at V and 1 base at J, with 11 bases between. In germline, CDR1 is MGHRA, CDR2 YSYEKL. There are 15 residues in the CDR3. In DNA, the CDR3 is TGCGCCAGCAGCCAAGTACGGACTGCATCCTACGAGCAGTACTTC. This sequence encodes CASSQVRTASYEQYF.

CDR3 bases: TGTGCCAGCAGTTTGAACACCGGGGAGCTGTTTTTT. Amino acid sequence: CASSLNTGELFF. J is TRBJ2-2 and V is TRBV27, with D hard to call. The CDR3 runs to 12 residues. The germline gives CDR1 MNHEY, CDR2 SMNVEV (reference sequence). V was cut by 3 bases and J by 1 base, with 0 bases left in between.

This chain links TRBV30 with TRBJ1-1; possibly TRBD1 for D (6 bases). Germline CDR1 reads GTSNPN; CDR2 reads SVGIG (reference sequence). This CDR3 is built from 12 residues. V gave up 0 bases and J gave up 8 bases, with 10 bases separating them. DNA of the CDR3: TGTGCCTGGAGTGTGGTCGGGACAGAAGCTTTCTTT. Amino acids: CAWSVVGTEAFF.

The CDR3 bases are TGTGCCAGCAGCGTAGCTGGTTCTCCGAACACCGGGGAGCTGTTTTTT. This encodes CASSVAGSPNTGELFF. The V and J genes are TRBV9 and TRBJ2-2; no clear D. V was shortened by 0 bases and J by 0 bases, with 9 bases between the two germline ends. CDR1 and CDR2 (germline): SGDLS, YYNGEE. This CDR3 comprises 16 residues.

The chain joins TRBV19 to TRBJ1-1, with unresolved D. Germline V gene lookup returns CDR1 LNHDA and CDR2 SQIVND (reference sequence). The CDR3 is made up of 13 amino acids. Trimming pared 3 bases from V and 4 bases from J, leaving 9 bases between. In nucleotides, the CDR3 is TGTGCCAGTAGTATGTTGATGCTCACTGAAGCTTTCTTT. This translates into CASSMLMLTEAFF.

The chain is built from TRBV7-9 and TRBJ1-5; D uncertain. V dropped 5 bases and J dropped 9 bases, with 11 bases sitting between them. Germline CDR1 SEHNR, CDR2 FQNEAQ (reference sequence). The CDR3 has 12 residues. In DNA form, the CDR3 reads TGTGCCAGCAGCCTTGGGTGGGGGCCCCAGCATTTT. Its translation: CASSLGWGPQHF.

This chain uses TRBV5-4 with TRBJ2-3; TRBD2 aligns across 12 bases. Germline V gives CDR1 SGHNT, CDR2 YYREEE (reference sequence). Unmatched junction bases numbered 15, after V lost 4 bases and J lost 0 bases. The CDR3 consists of 20 residues. The CDR3 DNA reads as TGTGCCAGCAGCCTAGGTCTAACTAGCGGGGGGCCCACTAGCACAGATACGCAGTATTTT. It specifies CASSLGLTSGGPTSTDTQYF.

CDR3 residues: CASRSHYPYNEQFF. The CDR3 DNA is TGTGCCAGCAGATCCCACTACCCCTACAATGAGCAGTTCTTC. The genes are TRBV27 and TRBJ2-1, with D uncertain. The CDR3 sequence is 14 residues long. V was shortened by 6 bases and J by 2 bases, with 11 bases between the two germline ends. The germline gives CDR1 MNHEY, CDR2 SMNVEV (reference sequence).

The chain has TRBV27 and TRBJ2-7, with D perhaps matching TRBD1 (6 bases). Trimming removed 3 bases from V and 3 bases from J, with 12 bases in between. Germline V gives CDR1 MNHEY, CDR2 SMNVEV (reference sequence). This CDR3 contains 14 residues. The DNA of the CDR3 is TGTGCCAGCAGTTTGGACAGCCGACTCTACGAGCAGTACTTC. Its protein is CASSLDSRLYEQYF.